The present entry profiles one T cell receptor beta chain with its context. Its target is unknown. The data belong to a study of cytomegalovirus exposure and HLA in healthy donors. The study's findings and limits: In a later analysis, TCR beta V- and J-gene trimming showed a link to a missense DCLRE1C variant. The authors later found HLA-associated TCR beta chains more clonally expanded than equally common others.

The PCR made use of 60 Vbeta and 13 Jbeta primers. Assay used: immunoSEQ multiplex PCR; TCRdb lists only in-frame clones, some missing. The sample has approximately 170,000 clones, approximately 79% seen once. The CDR3 has 14 amino acids. The germline V and J ends were trimmed by 0 bases and 6 bases, with 11 bases remaining between them. Germline V CDR1 and CDR2: SGHRS, YFSETQ. The sample was PBMCs. This chain uses TRBV5-1 with TRBJ2-3, with a weak D call TRBD2 (6 bases). This receptor was taken from a woman aged 18-35 years in good health and CMV-seronegative. This chain's CDR3 is CASSLVGGGDTQYF. CDR3 DNA: TGCGCCAGCAGCTTGGTGGGAGGTGGTGATACGCAGTATTTT. Full variable domain (rest looked up from reference TRBV5-1 and TRBJ2-3): KAGVTQTPRYLIKTRGQQVTLSCSPISGHRSVSWYQQTPGQGLQFLFEYFSETQRNKGNFPGRFSGRQFSNSRSEMNVSTLELGDSALYLCASSLVGGGDTQYFGPGTRLTVL.